One and the same sample provided the 20 T cell receptor beta chains below, sequenced in a study of T-cell reconstitution after alpha-beta-depleted transplantation in children. Unique molecular identifiers were incorporated into the prepared TCRbeta library. TCRdb re-called the PCR reads with MiXCR, one entry per CDR3 protein. The sample gives approximately 980,000 distinct CDR3 sequences, about 31% of which show up once; around 30% is in the top ten. The source was PBMCs, mostly from graft donor cells, collected 360 days after TCRalphabeta/CD19-depleted stem cell transplant. All receptors come from a boy under two years old who had a stem cell transplant for SCID, so the T cells may come from the graft donor.

V and J are TRBV9 and TRBJ2-7, with TRBD2 matching over 7 bases. This CDR3 comprises 15 residues. With V trimmed by 1 base and J by 0 bases, 4 bases remained unmatched. CDR1 SGDLS and CDR2 YYNGEE come from the germline V gene. The CDR3 is CASSVRGDSSYEQYF. For the CDR3, the DNA is TGTGCCAGCAGCGTACGGGGGGATAGCTCCTACGAGCAGTACTTC.

This chain connects TRBV18 to TRBJ1-1; D perhaps matches TRBD1 (5 bases). Trimming left V 6 bases short and J 0 bases short, with 8 bases between. Germline CDR1 KGHSH, CDR2 LQKENI. This CDR3 has 13 residues. This CDR3 is CASSRDVNTEAFF. CDR3 sequence (DNA): TGTGCCAGCTCGCGGGACGTGAACACTGAAGCTTTCTTT.

The V call is TRBV6-5, the J call TRBJ2-7; D uncertain. The CDR3 has 14 residues. The germline CDR1 and CDR2 sequences are MNHEY and SVGAGI. Trimming took 0 bases from V and 3 from J, leaving 9 bases between them. The CDR3 sequence: CASSYSLGSYEQYF. CDR3 bases: TGTGCCAGCAGTTACTCCCTGGGCAGCTACGAGCAGTACTTC.

The rearrangement uses TRBV9 and TRBJ2-5; the match to TRBD2 covers 8 bases. Germline V gene sequence: CDR1 SGDLS, CDR2 YYNGEE. The CDR3 consists of 11 residues. The trim removed 5 bases at V and 9 bases at J, leaving 3 bases unmatched. DNA of the CDR3: TGTGCCAGCAGTTACGGGGGGGCCCAGTACTTC. It encodes CASSYGGAQYF.

This clonotype was found a few times. The chain uses TRBV28 and TRBJ1-5, with no clear D. The CDR3 runs to 12 residues. Germline CDR1 and CDR2: MDHEN and SYDVKM. Trimming pared 6 bases from V and 6 bases from J, leaving 9 bases between. The CDR3: CASRSEVQPQHF. The CDR3 DNA reads TGTGCCAGCAGGTCTGAGGTTCAGCCCCAGCATTTT.

The chain couples TRBV4-3 to TRBJ2-3; D gene unclear. V was trimmed by 0 bases and J by 1 base, leaving 8 bases between them. Germline lookup yields CDR1 LGHNA and CDR2 YSLEER. The CDR3 length is 15 residues. CDR3 nucleotides: TGCGCCAGCAGCCAAGAGATCTCCCGCACAGATACGCAGTATTTT. Translated, it gives CASSQEISRTDTQYF.

The V and J genes are TRBV5-1 and TRBJ2-7, with unresolved D. With 1 base removed from V and 6 bases from J, the gap between germline ends came to 20 bases. CDR3 length: 16 residues. Germline V CDR1 and CDR2: SGHRS, YFSETQ. The CDR3 nucleotides are TGCGCCAGCAGCTTGTCTACGGCCGCTAGAACCGGCGAGCAGTACTTC. Translating gives CASSLSTAARTGEQYF.

This clonotype was picked up a small number of times. The chain uses TRBV12-3 or TRBV12-4 and TRBJ1-5; D gene ambiguous. The ends were cut back, 7 bases at V and 3 bases at J, with 13 bases in the middle. The CDR3 spans 14 residues. The CDR3 coding sequence is TGTGCCAGCACCAAGGGCGGGTACAATCAGCCCCAGCATTTT. This sequence encodes CASTKGGYNQPQHF.

The chain recombines TRBV28 with TRBJ2-1; D not certain. The CDR3 consists of 11 residues. Per germline, CDR1 MDHEN and CDR2 SYDVKM. Trimming pared 7 bases from V and 9 bases from J, leaving 10 bases between. The CDR3 nucleotides read TGTGCCAGCACAAATTTGGGTGAGCAGTTCTTC. Its protein is CASTNLGEQFF.

This chain uses TRBV12-3 or TRBV12-4 with TRBJ2-2, with D perhaps given as TRBD1 or TRBD2 (5 bases each). The CDR3 is made up of 18 amino acids. V was shortened by 3 bases and J by 2 bases, with 19 bases between the two germline ends. CDR3: CASSFVLRGHYNTGELFF. The CDR3 bases are TGTGCCAGCAGTTTCGTCTTACGGGGCCATTATAACACCGGGGAGCTGTTTTTT.

The chain joins TRBV18 to TRBJ2-5; tentative D call: TRBD1 (6 bases). CDR1 is KGHSH and CDR2 is LQKENI in the germline V gene. This CDR3 is 15 amino acids long. V was trimmed by 1 base and J by 3 bases, leaving 12 bases between them. In DNA, the CDR3 is TGTGCCAGCTCACCACTACCGGGACACAAAGAGACCCAGTACTTC. It codes for CASSPLPGHKETQYF.

This sequence joins TRBV7-6 and TRBJ2-6, with 9 bases lining up with TRBD2. CDR1 and CDR2 (germline): SGHVS, FNYEAQ. The ends lost 2 bases at V and 0 bases at J; junction bases unmatched: 14. The CDR3 runs 21 residues. The DNA of the CDR3 is TGTGCCAGCAGCTTAAGTCCAGTTAGCGGGGGCCCCCTCTCTGGGGCCAACGTCCTGACTTTC. Translated, it gives CASSLSPVSGGPLSGANVLTF.

This sequence joins TRBV28 and TRBJ2-7, with 9 bases aligning to TRBD1. V lost 6 bases, J lost 7 bases, and 13 bases stayed unmatched. CDR1 is MDHEN and CDR2 is SYDVKM in the germline V gene. The CDR3 totals 15 residues. The CDR3, as DNA: TGTGCCAGCAGCCTCTTGGGACAGGGTACTAAGGAGCAGTACTTC. This sequence encodes CASSLLGQGTKEQYF.

This chain uses TRBV7-9 with TRBJ1-1; weak D call: TRBD1 (5 bases). The ends were cut back, 5 bases at V and 2 bases at J, with 18 bases in the middle. The CDR3 extends over 16 amino acids. Germline CDR1 is SEHNR and CDR2 is FQNEAQ (reference sequence). In DNA form, the CDR3 reads TGTGCCAGCAGCCTCGGGACGGCCTCAACCAACACTGAAGCTTTCTTT. This translates into CASSLGTASTNTEAFF. The full variable domain, with the rest looked up from reference TRBV7-9 and TRBJ1-1, is DTGVSQNPRHKITKRGQNVTFRCDPISEHNRLYWYRQTLGQGPEFLTYFQNEAQLEKSRLLSDRFSAERPKGSFSTLEIQRTEQGDSAMYLCASSLGTASTNTEAFFGQGTRLTVV.

This clonotype was seen only a few times. The gene calls are TRBV12-3 or TRBV12-4 and TRBJ2-3; 9 nucleotides match TRBD2. This CDR3 region has 14 residues. J lost 4 bases, V lost 6 bases, and 5 bases had no gene match. The CDR3 here is CASSRTSVPDTQYF. The CDR3 DNA reads TGTGCCAGCAGCCGGACTAGCGTCCCAGATACGCAGTATTTT.

The chain recombines TRBV20-1 with TRBJ2-7; weak D call: TRBD1 (6 bases). Germline V gene data show CDR1 as DFQATT and CDR2 as SNEGSKA (reference sequence). CDR3 length: 14 amino acids. The ends were cut back, 0 bases at V and 3 bases at J, with 12 bases in the middle. The CDR3: CSARDERGFYEQYF. In DNA, the CDR3 is TGCAGTGCTAGAGACGAAAGGGGGTTCTACGAGCAGTACTTC.

This clonotype was counted only a few times. V gene TRBV25-1 combines with J gene TRBJ2-2, with 7 positions matching TRBD2. The CDR3 is made up of 18 amino acids. The J segment lost 0 bases and the V segment lost 0 bases, leaving 7 bases of the junction unmatched. Looked up from germline, CDR1 is MGHDK and CDR2 is SYGVNS. CDR3 nucleotides: TGTGCCAGCAGTGAATATAGGCCAGGACTAGCGAACACCGGGGAGCTGTTTTTT. Translating it yields CASSEYRPGLANTGELFF.

This clonotype was seen a few times. The genes are TRBV12-3 or TRBV12-4 and TRBJ2-7; 9 bases match TRBD1. Trimming took 5 bases from V and 3 from J; bases not matched to a gene: 17. The CDR3 is 18 amino acids. The CDR3 loop reads CASSPGTGKGLTRYEQYF. The CDR3 DNA reads as TGTGCCAGCAGTCCCGGGACAGGGAAAGGGTTAACACGCTACGAGCAGTACTTC.

This sequence joins TRBV7-9 and TRBJ1-1; possible D gene TRBD1, 6 bases. CDR1 is SEHNR, CDR2 FQNEAQ, per germline (reference sequence). This CDR3 spans 12 amino acids. The ends were cut back, 5 bases at V and 8 bases at J, with 12 bases in the middle. The CDR3 coding sequence is TGTGCCAGCAGCGCGTCCCAGGGGGAAGCTTTCTTT. This codes for CASSASQGEAFF.

There are a few counts of this clonotype. This chain links TRBV27 with TRBJ2-1; D is uncertain. Germline CDR1 reads MNHEY; CDR2 reads SMNVEV (reference sequence). This CDR3 is built from 14 residues. The V and J ends lost 5 bases and 4 bases respectively, with 12 bases between them. Here the CDR3 DNA reads TGTGCCAGCAGTCCCTCGACATATTACAATGAGCAGTTCTTC. Residues: CASSPSTYYNEQFF.